The 26 T cell receptor beta chains presented below share a single source sample, sequenced in a study of human CD8 memory T cell subsets. It was UMI-labeled 5' RACE by which the TCR beta libraries were made. Following a re-call of the 5' RACE reads, TCRdb has one entry per CDR3 protein and lacks DNA. In total, the table holds 15,000 to 20,000 distinct CDR3 sequences. Sequenced input: CD8+ T cells from PBMCs. All receptors come from a human donor in good health.

This sequence joins TRBV18 and TRBJ2-7. The CDR3 has 14 residues. Germline V gives CDR1 KGHSH, CDR2 LQKENI. The CDR3 sequence is CASSPLGNSYEQYF.

This chain joins TRBV7-6 and TRBJ1-1; TCRdb's D call, TRBD1, is unchecked because there is no DNA. Germline values: CDR1 SGHVS, CDR2 FNYEAQ. The CDR3 loop spans 15 amino acids. The CDR3 here is CASSLEAGGNTEAFF. Full variable domain (remainder filled in from reference TRBV7-6 and TRBJ1-1): GAGVSQSPRYKVTKRGQDVALRCDPISGHVSLYWYRQALGQGPEFLTYFNYEAQQDKSGLPNDRFSAERPEGSISTLTIQRTEQRDSAMYRCASSLEAGGNTEAFFGQGTRLTVV.

The J gene is TRBJ2-1, the V gene TRBV29-1; TCRdb proposes TRBD2, but this gene call is untestable without DNA. Germline CDR1 is SQVTM and CDR2 is ANQGSEA. The CDR3 length is 13 residues. This CDR3 is CSVALADYNEQFF.

The chain links TRBV5-1 to TRBJ2-7; no DNA is available, so the TRBD1 call from TCRdb remains unchecked. The CDR3 loop spans 14 amino acids. The germline CDR1 and CDR2 sequences are SGHRS and YFSETQ. The CDR3 sequence: CASHPGQGIYEQYF.

By frequency, this clonotype registers medium-sized. V is TRBV7-2 and J is TRBJ2-7; TCRdb lists TRBD1, though no DNA is available to test this call. Germline CDR1 SGHTA, CDR2 FQGNSA. The length of the CDR3 is 13 residues. The CDR3 loop is CASRNSDTNEQYF.

The V and J genes are TRBV10-3 and TRBJ2-1. The germline V gene has CDR1 ENHRY and CDR2 SYGVKD. This CDR3 has 16 residues. The CDR3 reads CAISESSRPDYNEQFF.

The rearrangement uses TRBV9 and TRBJ1-6; the TRBD1 assignment by TCRdb is unverifiable without DNA. CDR3 length: 14 amino acids. Germline-derived CDR1 and CDR2 are SGDLS and YYNGEE. This CDR3 is CASSPGQAASPLHF.

The chain uses TRBV4-3 and TRBJ1-1. CDR1 is LGHNA and CDR2 is YSLEER in the germline V gene. The CDR3 length is 18 residues. The CDR3 loop is CASSQEWGSPGINTEAFF.

This chain joins TRBV27 and TRBJ1-1. Germline CDR1 reads MNHEY; CDR2 reads SMNVEV (reference sequence). The CDR3 loop spans 12 amino acids. This chain's CDR3 is CASSFLGTEAFF.

The V call is TRBV10-2, the J call TRBJ2-5. Germline loops: CDR1 WSHSY, CDR2 SAAADI. The CDR3 is 19 residues long. CDR3 in amino acids: CASSEYATANRPYQETQYF.

The chain recombines TRBV4-3 with TRBJ2-5. Germline V gives CDR1 LGHNA, CDR2 YSLEER. The CDR3 sequence is 13 residues long. This chain's CDR3 is CASSQDSQETQYF.

The chain is built from TRBV7-3 and TRBJ2-7; the TCRdb D gene call, TRBD1, has no DNA to confirm it. Looked up from germline, CDR1 is SGHTA and CDR2 is FQGTGA. The CDR3 is made up of 13 amino acids. The CDR3 loop reads CASSSGQGREQYF.

The gene calls are TRBV19 and TRBJ2-1; TCRdb lists TRBD2, though no DNA is available to test this call. The CDR3 runs 15 residues. Germline V gene lookup returns CDR1 LNHDA and CDR2 SQIVND (reference sequence). Here the CDR3 reads CASKTGRYSYNEQFF. Supplemented by reference TRBV19 and TRBJ2-1, the full variable domain reads DGGITQSPKYLFRKEGQNVTLSCEQNLNHDAMYWYRQDPGQGLRLIYYSQIVNDFQKGDIAEGYSVSREKKESFPLTVTSAQKNPTAFYLCASKTGRYSYNEQFFGPGTRLTVL.

The CDR3: CAIRGQSYEQYF. J is TRBJ2-7 and V is TRBV10-3; TCRdb gives TRBD1 as the D gene, but with no DNA this cannot be confirmed. The CDR3 contains 12 residues. Germline lookup yields CDR1 ENHRY and CDR2 SYGVKD.

According to its frequency, this clonotype is medium-sized. This chain connects TRBV5-6 to TRBJ2-3; TCRdb gives TRBD1 as the D gene, but with no DNA this cannot be confirmed. The germline V gene has CDR1 SGHDT and CDR2 YYEEEE. The CDR3 extends over 15 amino acids. The CDR3 here is CASSLAGGLTDTQYF. The whole variable domain, remainder taken from reference TRBV5-6 and TRBJ2-3, is DAGVTQSPTHLIKTRGQQVTLRCSPKSGHDTVSWYQQALGQGPQFIFQYYEEEERQRGNFPDRFSGHQFPNYSSELNVNALLLGDSALYLCASSLAGGLTDTQYFGPGTRLTVL.

The rearrangement uses TRBV5-6 and TRBJ2-4; as DNA is missing, the TRBD1 call by TCRdb cannot be tested. The CDR3 loop spans 15 amino acids. Germline V gene lookup returns CDR1 SGHDT and CDR2 YYEEEE. CDR3 sequence reads: CASSFAGQGDYIQYF.

The gene calls are TRBV29-1 and TRBJ2-1; TCRdb names TRBD2, which stays unverified in the absence of DNA. The length of the CDR3 is 14 residues. Germline CDR1 SQVTM, CDR2 ANQGSEA. The CDR3 region is CSVSSGGVYNEQFF.

This sequence joins TRBV9 and TRBJ2-5; the TRBD1 assignment by TCRdb is unverifiable without DNA. The CDR3 spans 16 residues. Germline V lookup: CDR1 SGDLS, CDR2 YYNGEE. CDR3 protein: CASSATGTPIVETQYF.

The chain recombines TRBV5-1 with TRBJ2-1. The CDR3 is made up of 14 amino acids. Germline V gene lookup returns CDR1 SGHRS and CDR2 YFSETQ. The CDR3 loop is CASSLGGSYNEQFF.

The chain couples TRBV18 to TRBJ1-2; TCRdb indicates TRBD1, and absent DNA this call remains unverified. The CDR3 totals 15 residues. CDR1 and CDR2 from the germline V gene are KGHSH and LQKENI. CDR3 sequence: CASSPPEGAFGGYTF.

The rearrangement uses TRBV20-1 and TRBJ2-3; without DNA, the TCRdb call of TRBD1 cannot be checked. The CDR3 length is 13 residues. Germline V gives CDR1 DFQATT, CDR2 SNEGSKA (reference sequence). CDR3 residues: CSARALGPSTQYF.

This chain connects TRBV3-1 to TRBJ2-3; the D gene TCRdb calls, TRBD2, cannot be checked with no DNA. CDR1 is LGHDT, CDR2 YNNKEL, per germline (reference sequence). The CDR3 totals 17 residues. The CDR3 here is CASSQVSSSGNTDTQYF.

V is TRBV5-1 and J is TRBJ2-2; TCRdb's D call of TRBD1 is untestable without DNA. The CDR3 runs to 17 residues. Per germline, CDR1 SGHRS and CDR2 YFSETQ. CDR3 sequence reads: CASSTQGVGTITGELFF.

The chain joins TRBV29-1 to TRBJ1-2; TCRdb calls TRBD1, which cannot be checked without DNA. The CDR3 totals 14 residues. Germline lookup yields CDR1 SQVTM and CDR2 ANQGSEA. CDR3: CSVETGTANYGYTF.

V gene TRBV7-2 combines with J gene TRBJ1-2. Germline V gene lookup returns CDR1 SGHTA and CDR2 FQGNSA. CDR3 length: 12 residues. CDR3 protein: CASSLGNYGYTF. The complete variable domain, with remaining parts taken from reference TRBV7-2 and TRBJ1-2, reads GAGVSQSPSNKVTEKGKDVELRCDPISGHTALYWYRQSLGQGLEFLIYFQGNSAPDKSGLPSDRFSAERTGGSVSTLTIQRTQQEDSAVYLCASSLGNYGYTFGSGTRLTVV.

The gene calls are TRBV20-1 and TRBJ2-7; TCRdb returns TRBD2, unconfirmable since there is no DNA. This CDR3 comprises 13 residues. Per the germline V gene, CDR1 is DFQATT and CDR2 is SNEGSKA (reference sequence). The CDR3 sequence is CSATGTRIYEQYF.